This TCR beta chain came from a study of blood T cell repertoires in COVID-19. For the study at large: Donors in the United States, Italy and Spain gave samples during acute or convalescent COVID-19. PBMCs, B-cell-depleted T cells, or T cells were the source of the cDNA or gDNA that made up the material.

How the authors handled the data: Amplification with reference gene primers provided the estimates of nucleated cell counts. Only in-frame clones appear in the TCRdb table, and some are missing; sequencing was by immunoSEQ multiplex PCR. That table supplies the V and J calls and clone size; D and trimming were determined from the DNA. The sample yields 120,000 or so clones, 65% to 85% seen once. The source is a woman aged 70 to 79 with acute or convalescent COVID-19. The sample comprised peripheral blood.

CDR3 residues: CASSLGGDSRGVYEQYF. In DNA form, the CDR3 reads TGTGCCAGCAGCTTGGGTGGGGACTCGCGGGGGGTTTACGAGCAGTACTTC. The chain joins TRBV5-5 to TRBJ2-7; 8 nucleotides line up with TRBD2. This CDR3 spans 17 amino acids. Germline V gene lookup returns CDR1 SGHKS and CDR2 YYEKEE (reference sequence). Losses at the gene ends were 0 bases for V and 4 bases for J; bases not matched to a gene: 12.